These 29 T cell receptor beta chains came from one sample sequenced in a study of patients and donors after allogeneic stem cell transplantation. Each CDR3 protein gets one entry after TCRdb re-called the RT-PCR reads with MiXCR. The table records about 960,000 distinct CDR3 sequences, about 20% of them present only once. The source material was blood, either unsorted or a sorted T cell fraction (not recorded which). The receptors were sampled from a human donor who was either an allogeneic HSCT recipient or a stem cell or donor lymphocyte infusion donor (not recorded which). It is not recorded whose cells these are; they may come from a transplant donor.

The chain is built from TRBV10-3 and TRBJ1-3; D call uncertain. CDR3 length: 14 residues. Germline V CDR1 and CDR2: ENHRY, SYGVKD. The V gene lost 3 bases and the J gene lost 3 bases, with 9 bases spanning the gap. This CDR3 is CAISDHNHGNTIYF. The CDR3 coding sequence is TGTGCCATCAGTGACCACAACCATGGAAACACCATATATTTT.

This clonotype was counted only a few times. In DNA, the CDR3 is TGTGCCAGCAGTTCGGGCCTCCGGGAGTACTTC. Translated, it gives CASSSGLREYF. V usage is TRBV27 and J usage is TRBJ2-7; D gene ambiguous. The CDR3 runs 11 residues. Germline V CDR1 and CDR2: MNHEY, SMNVEV (reference sequence). The ends were cut back, 4 bases at V and 11 bases at J, with 12 bases in the middle.

This clonotype was found a few times. The rearrangement uses TRBV29-1 and TRBJ2-2; either TRBD1 or TRBD2 may supply D (5 bases each). The germline V gene has CDR1 SQVTM and CDR2 ANQGSEA. The CDR3 consists of 14 residues. V shed 6 bases and J shed 1 base, with 12 bases lying between them. CDR3 bases: TGCAGCGTCGACCGGGACGGGAACACCGGGGAGCTGTTTTTT. It yields the protein CSVDRDGNTGELFF.

This clonotype was observed a few times. The chain has TRBV7-9 and TRBJ2-1; D gene uncertain. V dropped 3 bases and J dropped 7 bases, with 7 bases sitting between them. This CDR3 has 12 amino acids. Germline V gives CDR1 SEHNR, CDR2 FQNEAQ (reference sequence). CDR3 nucleotide sequence: TGTGCCAGCAGCTTCCTGGTTAATGAGCAGTTCTTC. Translated, it gives CASSFLVNEQFF. The full variable domain, rest sourced from reference TRBV7-9 and TRBJ2-1, is DTGVSQNPRHKITKRGQNVTFRCDPISEHNRLYWYRQTLGQGPEFLTYFQNEAQLEKSRLLSDRFSAERPKGSFSTLEIQRTEQGDSAMYLCASSFLVNEQFFGPGTRLTVL.

V usage is TRBV5-1 and J usage is TRBJ2-3; 7 nucleotides match TRBD2. With V trimmed by 5 bases and J by 4 bases, 4 bases remained unmatched. The germline gives CDR1 SGHRS, CDR2 YFSETQ. The CDR3 runs to 13 residues. The CDR3 region is CASSAGVADTQYF. CDR3 coding DNA: TGCGCCAGCAGTGCGGGAGTAGCAGATACGCAGTATTTT.

This clonotype was counted a few times. For the CDR3, the DNA is TGTGCCAGCAGCTTTGAGGATGGGCTCAATGAGCAGTTCTTC. It specifies CASSFEDGLNEQFF. The V call is TRBV7-8, the J call TRBJ2-1; no firm D call. Germline CDR1 and CDR2: SGHVS and FQNEAQ. The CDR3 totals 14 residues. V lost 3 bases, J lost 6 bases, and 12 bases lay in between.

V usage is TRBV7-8 and J usage is TRBJ2-3, with 11 nucleotides matching TRBD1. The CDR3 spans 20 residues. Germline CDR1 is SGHVS and CDR2 is FQNEAQ. Unmatched junction bases numbered 21, after V lost 7 bases and J lost 3 bases. As DNA, the CDR3 is TGTGCCAGCATCCAAGGACAGGGGGCCGGGGAATGGGAGCGGACAGATACGCAGTATTTT. It codes for CASIQGQGAGEWERTDTQYF.

The sample holds a few counts of this clonotype. This chain links TRBV6-2 or TRBV6-3 with TRBJ2-7; D is undetermined. Germline V lookup: CDR1 MNHEY, CDR2 SVGEGT. Trimming removed 2 bases from V and 3 bases from J, with 5 bases in between. This CDR3 spans 12 amino acids. The CDR3 DNA is TGTGCCAGCAGTTACGCTTACTACGAGCAGTACTTC. Translated, it gives CASSYAYYEQYF.

Turning to this clonotype: Relative to the germline gene, one junction end is altered; a read error may explain this. The chain carries TRBV7-7 and TRBJ2-1; the match to TRBD2 covers 13 bases. In germline, CDR1 is SSHAT, CDR2 FNYEAQ (reference sequence). This CDR3 has 17 residues. Written as DNA, the CDR3 is TGTGCTAGCAGCTTAGCGACTAGCGGGGGGTTCTCGGATGAGCAGTTCTTC. Protein sequence: CASSLATSGGFSDEQFF.

There are a few counts of this clonotype. The V gene is TRBV20-1, the J gene TRBJ2-1; 9 bases agree with TRBD2. The V and J ends lost 1 base and 1 base, in that order; junction bases with no gene match: 2. This CDR3 has 15 residues. CDR1 is DFQATT and CDR2 is SNEGSKA in the germline V gene (reference sequence). In DNA, the CDR3 is TGCAGTGCTAGAGGTAGCGGGGGTTCCTACAATGAGCAGTTCTTC. It specifies CSARGSGGSYNEQFF.

Here the CDR3 DNA reads TGCAGTGCAAAGCCCCAGCGGTACCAAGAGACCCAGTACTTC. It translates to CSAKPQRYQETQYF. The V gene is TRBV20-1, the J gene TRBJ2-5; maybe TRBD2 (5 bases). This CDR3 is 14 amino acids long. V was pared by 6 bases and J by 0 bases, with 14 bases between. CDR1 and CDR2 from the germline V gene are DFQATT and SNEGSKA (reference sequence).

This clonotype was seen a handful of times. This chain joins TRBV2 and TRBJ2-5, with D unresolved. Germline V gene sequence: CDR1 SNHLY, CDR2 FYNNEI. This CDR3 spans 13 amino acids. With 8 bases removed from V and 2 bases from J, the gap between germline ends came to 12 bases. CDR3 nucleotide sequence: TGTGCCAGCCGAAAGTGGCCTCAAGAGACCCAGTACTTC. Translating gives CASRKWPQETQYF. The whole variable domain, filled in from reference TRBV2 and TRBJ2-5, reads EPEVTQTPSHQVTQMGQEVILRCVPISNHLYFYWYRQILGQKVEFLVSFYNNEISEKSEIFDDQFSVERPDGSNFTLKIRSTKLEDSAMYFCASRKWPQETQYFGPGTRLLVL.

V is TRBV11-2 and J is TRBJ2-3, with a tentative D call TRBD1 (6 bases). The CDR3 spans 15 residues. From germline, CDR1 is SGHAT and CDR2 FQNNGV. V was clipped by 0 bases and J by 2 bases, with 9 bases between them. As DNA, the CDR3 is TGTGCCAGCAGCTTAGATGGACAGTACACAGATACGCAGTATTTT. The encoded protein is CASSLDGQYTDTQYF.

A few counts support this clonotype. The V gene is TRBV10-3, the J gene TRBJ2-3; the D gene is possibly TRBD1 (6 bases). V lost 4 bases, J lost 1 base, and 12 bases lay in between. This CDR3 has 15 residues. Germline CDR1 and CDR2: ENHRY and SYGVKD. CDR3 in amino acids: CAISGTVRGTDTQYF. CDR3 DNA: TGTGCCATCAGTGGGACAGTGAGGGGCACAGATACGCAGTATTTT.

The chain employs TRBV29-1 and TRBJ2-5; no clear D. The V and J ends lost 7 bases and 10 bases respectively, with 13 bases between them. CDR1 and CDR2 from the germline V gene are SQVTM and ANQGSEA. This CDR3 has 10 amino acids. CDR3 residues: CSASRDVQYF. The CDR3 DNA sequence: TGCAGCGCCTCGAGAGACGTCCAGTACTTC. The full variable domain, completed using reference TRBV29-1 and TRBJ2-5, is SAVISQKPSRDICQRGTSLTIQCQVDSQVTMMFWYRQQPGQSLTLIATANQGSEATYESGFVIDKFPISRPNLTFSTLTVSNMSPEDSSIYLCSASRDVQYFGPGTRLLVL.

This chain uses TRBV4-3 with TRBJ2-1, with D uncertain. Trimming pared 2 bases from V and 0 bases from J, leaving 8 bases between. The length of the CDR3 is 15 residues. The germline CDR1 and CDR2 sequences are LGHNA and YSLEER. The CDR3, as DNA: TGCGCCAGCAGCCAATCTGGAGCCTCCTACAATGAGCAGTTCTTC. The encoded protein is CASSQSGASYNEQFF.

V and J are TRBV2 and TRBJ2-7, with 7 nucleotides matching TRBD1. In germline, CDR1 is SNHLY, CDR2 FYNNEI. This CDR3 has 13 residues. J lost 9 bases, V lost 5 bases, and 10 bases had no gene match. CDR3: CASSQGVTPVQYF. The CDR3 nucleotides are TGTGCCAGCAGTCAGGGGGTTACCCCGGTGCAGTACTTC.

As to this clonotype: Being one base from a much bigger clone, this may be a read error. The chain uses TRBV12-3 or TRBV12-4 and TRBJ1-1; 7 bases are shared with TRBD1. CDR3 length equals 11 residues. The CDR3 sequence: CASSQGVEALF. CDR3 coding DNA: TGTGCCAGCAGCCAGGGGGTTGAAGCTTTGTTT.

This clonotype occurred a few times. The rearrangement uses TRBV14 and TRBJ2-1; D is undetermined. The germline CDR1 and CDR2 sequences are SGHDN and FVKESK. V lost 1 base to trimming and J lost 5 bases, with 9 bases between them. The CDR3 has 14 amino acids. The chain's CDR3 is CASSQVPQNNEQFF. The CDR3 coding sequence is TGTGCCAGCAGCCAAGTTCCTCAGAACAATGAGCAGTTCTTC.

The gene calls are TRBV12-3 or TRBV12-4 and TRBJ1-2, with 7 nucleotides matching TRBD1. The CDR3 has 13 amino acids. Germline trimming cut 7 bases from V and 9 bases from J; bases unmatched to any gene: 11. DNA of the CDR3: TGTGCCAGCACCCAACAGACAGGGAGTCGCTACACCTTC. It encodes CASTQQTGSRYTF.

This chain joins TRBV11-2 and TRBJ2-3; no reliable D call. Germline lookup yields CDR1 SGHAT and CDR2 FQNNGV. The ends were cut back, 2 bases at V and 6 bases at J, with 12 bases in the middle. This CDR3 comprises 14 residues. DNA for the CDR3: TGTGCCAGCAGCTTATTCGCACCCCCGGATACGCAGTATTTT. It codes for CASSLFAPPDTQYF.

This clonotype came up many times. This chain uses TRBV20-1 with TRBJ1-2; possible D gene TRBD1, 6 bases. This CDR3 has 12 residues. CDR1 and CDR2 from the germline V gene are DFQATT and SNEGSKA (reference sequence). Trimming stripped 6 bases from V and 1 base from J, with 9 bases between. CDR3 region: CSAHRVNYGYTF. Here the CDR3 DNA reads TGCAGTGCCCACAGGGTTAACTATGGCTACACCTTC.

The rearrangement uses TRBV7-9 and TRBJ2-7; D may be TRBD1 (6 bases). Germline CDR1 and CDR2: SEHNR and FQNEAQ (reference sequence). The CDR3 extends over 14 amino acids. Trimming removed 3 bases at V and 6 bases at J, with 15 bases between. The CDR3, as DNA: TGTGCCAGCAGCTTTCTCGGACAGACTCCCGAGCAGTACTTC. Amino acids: CASSFLGQTPEQYF.

This sequence joins TRBV27 and TRBJ2-6; 11 nucleotides line up with TRBD2. This CDR3 has 17 amino acids. V shed 4 bases and J 0 bases; nucleotides not matched to a gene: 2. Germline lookup yields CDR1 MNHEY and CDR2 SMNVEV (reference sequence). CDR3 sequence: CASSWTSGHSGANVLTF. The CDR3, as DNA: TGTGCCAGCAGTTGGACTAGCGGGCACTCTGGGGCCAACGTCCTGACTTTC.

This clonotype was observed a handful of times. The chain joins TRBV15 to TRBJ2-7; D uncertain. Trimming pared 0 bases from V and 3 bases from J, leaving 6 bases between. Germline V gene sequence: CDR1 LNHNV, CDR2 YYDKDF (reference sequence). There are 13 residues in the CDR3. The CDR3 DNA follows: TGTGCCACCAGCAGAGAATTCGGCTACGAGCAGTACTTC. The encoded protein is CATSREFGYEQYF.

This clonotype was detected many times. J is TRBJ2-5 and V is TRBV12-3 or TRBV12-4; D is perhaps TRBD1 or TRBD2 (6 bases each). V was shortened by 3 bases and J by 4 bases, with 15 bases between the two germline ends. CDR3 length equals 15 residues. The DNA for the CDR3 is TGTGCCAGCAGTTTCTGGTCGGGGGCTGGAGAGACCCAGTACTTC. It specifies CASSFWSGAGETQYF.

V and J are TRBV7-6 and TRBJ2-7; D may be TRBD1 (6 bases). Looked up from germline, CDR1 is SGHVS and CDR2 is FNYEAQ. V was clipped by 2 bases and J by 3 bases, with 17 bases between them. The CDR3 extends over 16 amino acids. The CDR3 sequence: CASSLRPRGGGYEQYF. The CDR3 DNA reads TGTGCCAGCAGCTTAAGGCCCAGGGGCGGCGGCTACGAGCAGTACTTC.

The chain recombines TRBV7-9 with TRBJ1-1; TRBD1 might be the D (5 bases). This CDR3 spans 17 amino acids. CDR1 and CDR2 (germline): SEHNR, FQNEAQ (reference sequence). V lost 2 bases to trimming and J lost 1 base, with 17 bases between them. The CDR3 protein is CASSLRGYNDRNTEAFF. The CDR3 DNA is TGTGCCAGCAGCTTAAGAGGGTATAACGACAGGAACACTGAAGCTTTCTTT.

This clonotype was counted between two and nine times. The chain carries TRBV6-5 and TRBJ1-2; 7 nucleotides match TRBD1. Germline V gene lookup returns CDR1 MNHEY and CDR2 SVGAGI. The CDR3 spans 15 residues. J gave up 10 bases and V 1 base, and 12 bases lay outside the gene matches. Here the CDR3 reads CASSYYPTGTTHYTF. As DNA, the CDR3 is TGTGCCAGCAGTTACTATCCGACAGGGACGACGCACTACACCTTC.